One sample yielded the 26 T cell receptor beta chains listed below, sequenced in a study of early T cells in non-severe SARS-CoV-2 infection. TCRdb processed the 5' RACE reads anew with MiXCR; each CDR3 protein has one entry. The sample includes approximately 77,000 distinct CDR3 sequences, approximately 12% of them seen just once. Specimen: whole blood. These receptors were obtained from an adult who was a healthcare worker with PCR-confirmed SARS-CoV-2 infection or an uninfected control (not recorded which).

The chain joins TRBV20-1 to TRBJ2-1, with D unclear. This CDR3 has 11 amino acids. Germline CDR1 DFQATT, CDR2 SNEGSKA (reference sequence). V was shortened by 3 bases and J by 7 bases, with 7 bases between the two germline ends. The CDR3 spells CSASNWNEQFF. In DNA, the CDR3 is TGCAGTGCTAGCAATTGGAATGAGCAGTTCTTC.

This clonotype came up a few times. The rearrangement joins TRBV4-1 to TRBJ2-7; 7 bases align to TRBD2. The CDR3 is 15 amino acids. Trimming at V came to 4 bases and at J to 3 bases, leaving 9 bases not matched to a gene. Germline loops: CDR1 MGHRA, CDR2 YSYEKL. The CDR3 loop is CASSLHIERGYEQYF. The CDR3, as DNA: TGCGCCAGCAGCCTCCATATCGAGCGGGGCTACGAGCAGTACTTC.

This clonotype was detected ten times or more. This chain links TRBV7-8 with TRBJ2-7; a weak D match, TRBD2 (6 bases). CDR1 SGHVS and CDR2 FQNEAQ come from the germline V gene. The CDR3 is 14 amino acids. Trimming left V 8 bases short and J 0 bases short, with 14 bases between. The DNA for the CDR3 is TGTGCCAGCGACCCTAGCGTGAACTCCTACGAGCAGTACTTC. Its translation is CASDPSVNSYEQYF.

This chain uses TRBV5-1 with TRBJ2-5; D remains ambiguous. Trimming cost V 0 bases and J 1 base, with 7 bases left between them. This CDR3 has 14 residues. Germline CDR1 SGHRS, CDR2 YFSETQ. The CDR3 DNA sequence: TGCGCCAGCAGCTTGGAACAAGCCCAAGAGACCCAGTACTTC. Translating it yields CASSLEQAQETQYF.

This clonotype has a count of ten or more. This chain connects TRBV7-9 to TRBJ1-1, with a tentative D call TRBD1 (5 bases). Looked up from germline, CDR1 is SEHNR and CDR2 is FQNEAQ (reference sequence). V was shortened by 6 bases and J by 0 bases, with 8 bases between the two germline ends. The CDR3 runs 13 residues. CDR3: CASSLQVNTEAFF. Written as DNA, the CDR3 is TGTGCCAGCAGTCTACAGGTGAACACTGAAGCTTTCTTT.

This clonotype was observed at least ten times. The chain recombines TRBV2 with TRBJ1-6, with D unresolved. The CDR3 loop spans 11 amino acids. From germline, CDR1 is SNHLY and CDR2 FYNNEI. With 11 bases removed from V and 7 bases from J, the gap between germline ends came to 9 bases. CDR3 nucleotide sequence: TGTGCCGTGGACGGAAATTCACCCCTCCACTTT. Residues: CAVDGNSPLHF.

Concerning this clonotype itself: At one end the junction does not follow the germline gene, possibly because of a read error. The rearrangement links TRBV7-9 to TRBJ2-4; D is possibly TRBD1 (5 bases). This CDR3 contains 11 residues. Germline V gives CDR1 SEHNR, CDR2 FQNEAQ (reference sequence). The CDR3 is CASSLQGPLVF. As DNA, the CDR3 is TGTGCCAGCAGCTTACAGGGCCCGCTGGTCTTC.

This clonotype was detected many times. The CDR3 DNA sequence: TGTGCCAGCAGTTTTCGACGACTTCCTAACTATGGCTACACCTTC. This codes for CASSFRRLPNYGYTF. The chain uses TRBV6-7 and TRBJ1-2; no definite D call. TRBV6-7 is identified as an open reading frame with a role that is uncertain. Trimming took off 4 bases at V and 0 bases at J, with 12 bases between the two ends. This CDR3 comprises 15 residues.

V and J are TRBV5-4 and TRBJ2-7; D call uncertain. This CDR3 comprises 13 residues. The germline gives CDR1 SGHNT, CDR2 YYREEE (reference sequence). The germline V and J ends were trimmed by 1 base and 6 bases, with 11 bases remaining between them. In DNA form, the CDR3 reads TGTGCCAGCAGCTTGATGGGCTGGGGCGAGCAGTACTTC. The encoded protein is CASSLMGWGEQYF.

V is TRBV12-3 or TRBV12-4 and J is TRBJ1-2; D is undetermined. The CDR3 runs to 13 residues. Trimming pared 4 bases from V and 4 bases from J, leaving 10 bases between. In DNA, the CDR3 is TGTGCCAGCAGTTCTCGAACTCCCTATGGCTACACCTTC. It codes for CASSSRTPYGYTF.

The V and J genes are TRBV2 and TRBJ1-4; weak D call: TRBD1 (6 bases). CDR3 length: 13 residues. Germline V gene lookup returns CDR1 SNHLY and CDR2 FYNNEI. Trimming shortened V by 7 bases and J by 4 bases, and 10 bases separated the two germline ends. In DNA, the CDR3 is TGTGCCAGCAAGGGGGGCGGTAATGAAAAACTGTTTTTT. It is translated as CASKGGGNEKLFF.

The chain joins TRBV28 to TRBJ2-2; maybe TRBD2 (5 bases). Germline CDR1 MDHEN, CDR2 SYDVKM. This CDR3 is built from 14 residues. CDR3 region: CSSGVSANTGELFF. CDR3 in DNA: TGTTCCTCCGGGGTTAGCGCGAACACCGGGGAGCTGTTTTTT.

The genes are TRBV5-4 and TRBJ1-1; unclear D gene. V was cut by 4 bases and J by 4 bases, with 17 bases left in between. This CDR3 region has 15 residues. CDR1 and CDR2 (germline): SGHNT, YYREEE (reference sequence). The DNA for the CDR3 is TGTGCCAGCAGCAACCCGGAGGGATCGGGCACTGAAGCTTTCTTT. It specifies CASSNPEGSGTEAFF.

This clonotype was seen only a few times. This chain uses TRBV25-1 with TRBJ2-7; D remains ambiguous. CDR1 is MGHDK, CDR2 SYGVNS, per germline. The CDR3 has 13 residues. Trimming stripped 3 bases from V and 2 bases from J, with 8 bases between. CDR3 DNA sequence: TGTGCCAGCAGTGACCACTCGACCTACGAGCAGTACTTC. Its protein is CASSDHSTYEQYF.

This clonotype showed up just a few times. The rearrangement joins TRBV20-1 to TRBJ2-1, with TRBD1 identical over 9 bases. Trimming at V came to 0 bases and at J to 4 bases, leaving 4 bases not matched to a gene. This CDR3 comprises 15 residues. Germline V gives CDR1 DFQATT, CDR2 SNEGSKA (reference sequence). CDR3 region: CSARDPGQGYNEQFF. The CDR3, as DNA: TGCAGTGCTAGAGATCCAGGACAGGGGTACAATGAGCAGTTCTTC.

V is TRBV5-4 and J is TRBJ2-1; 7 bases match TRBD2. This CDR3 region has 14 residues. CDR1 is SGHNT, CDR2 YYREEE, per germline (reference sequence). V lost 0 bases to trimming and J lost 8 bases; unmatched junction nucleotides: 5. The CDR3 bases are TGTGCCAGCAGCTTGGGCGGGAGTGCGGATGAGCAGTTCTTC. This translates into CASSLGGSADEQFF.

This clonotype came up many times. The rearrangement links TRBV6-5 to TRBJ1-6; the D is unclear. Trimming removed 6 bases from V and 8 bases from J, with 14 bases in between. Germline CDR1 is MNHEY and CDR2 is SVGAGI. The CDR3 is 14 amino acids. The CDR3 DNA follows: TGTGCCAGCAGAACGACTACCGGGGATTCACCCCTCCACTTT. This encodes CASRTTTGDSPLHF.

This CDR3 reads CASTRQGANTEAFF. DNA for the CDR3: TGTGCCAGCACCCGACAGGGGGCAAACACTGAAGCTTTCTTT. The chain joins TRBV12-3 or TRBV12-4 to TRBJ1-1; 10 nucleotides match TRBD1. The V gene end was trimmed by 7 bases and the J gene end by 2 bases; junction bases not matched to a gene: 4. The CDR3 covers 14 residues.

Regarding this clonotype: No DNA is shown, since the ends of the CDR3 on it are uncertain; the CDR3 is the one TCRdb lists. CDR3 loop: CASSLSSAARAFF. The chain recombines TRBV27 with TRBJ1-1. Including both end residues, the CDR3 is 13 amino acids long. In germline, CDR1 is MNHEY, CDR2 SMNVEV (reference sequence).

The CDR3 region is CASSVLLPGDEQFF. CDR3 nucleotides: TGTGCCAGCAGTGTGCTGCTTCCAGGGGATGAGCAGTTCTTC. J is TRBJ2-1 and V is TRBV2, with D possibly matching TRBD1 (6 bases). CDR1 and CDR2 (germline): SNHLY, FYNNEI. This CDR3 comprises 14 residues. Trimming stripped 4 bases from V and 8 bases from J, with 15 bases between.

Ten or more counts support this clonotype. The chain carries TRBV18 and TRBJ2-2; 12 positions agree with TRBD2. Trimming removed 6 bases from V and 4 bases from J; junction bases left unmatched: 3. CDR1 is KGHSH and CDR2 is LQKENI in the germline V gene. This CDR3 comprises 15 residues. Here the CDR3 reads CASSLTSGSTGELFF. The CDR3 DNA sequence: TGTGCCAGCTCTCTGACTAGCGGGAGCACCGGGGAGCTGTTTTTT.

This clonotype was detected many times. V usage is TRBV3-1 and J usage is TRBJ2-7, with D perhaps TRBD2 (5 bases). The CDR3 is made up of 15 amino acids. The germline V gene encodes CDR1 LGHDT and CDR2 YNNKEL (reference sequence). The V gene lost 0 bases and the J gene lost 6 bases, with 15 bases spanning the gap. As DNA, the CDR3 is TGTGCCAGCAGCCAAGACGGAGCGGTGACATTCGAGCAGTACTTC. It codes for CASSQDGAVTFEQYF.

The chain recombines TRBV6-5 with TRBJ2-2, with 7 bases lining up with TRBD1. This CDR3 comprises 13 residues. Germline values: CDR1 MNHEY, CDR2 SVGAGI. V lost 6 bases to trimming and J lost 4 bases; unmatched junction nucleotides: 2. The CDR3 nucleotides are TGTGCCAGCAGAACAGGGGTCACCGGGGAGCTGTTTTTT. Translation gives CASRTGVTGELFF.

This clonotype was seen only a few times. V and J are TRBV6-1 and TRBJ2-3, with a possible D match to TRBD1 (6 bases). CDR1 and CDR2 from the germline V gene are MNHNS and SASEGT. Trimming shortened V by 6 bases and J by 2 bases, and 18 bases separated the two germline ends. The CDR3 contains 16 residues. The DNA of the CDR3 is TGTGCCAGCAGGTCCTCAATCGGGACATTCACAGATACGCAGTATTTT. This gives the protein CASRSSIGTFTDTQYF.

This clonotype came up many times. V and J are TRBV2 and TRBJ2-4; possible D gene TRBD2, 7 bases. V was cut by 1 base and J by 2 bases, with 21 bases left in between. The CDR3 contains 19 residues. Germline CDR1 reads SNHLY; CDR2 reads FYNNEI. In DNA form, the CDR3 reads TGTGCCAGCAGTGAAGTGGGAGGGGCGGCGGACAGAACCAAAAACATTCAGTACTTC. The encoded protein is CASSEVGGAADRTKNIQYF.

Only a few counts were recorded for this clonotype. The V and J genes are TRBV5-1 and TRBJ2-7; the match to TRBD1 covers 8 bases. The CDR3 has 14 amino acids. Trimming removed 4 bases from V and 5 bases from J; junction bases left unmatched: 8. Germline-derived CDR1 and CDR2 are SGHRS and YFSETQ. CDR3 sequence: CASSKGQGPDEQYF. In nucleotides, the CDR3 is TGCGCCAGCAGCAAAGGACAGGGTCCCGACGAGCAGTACTTC.